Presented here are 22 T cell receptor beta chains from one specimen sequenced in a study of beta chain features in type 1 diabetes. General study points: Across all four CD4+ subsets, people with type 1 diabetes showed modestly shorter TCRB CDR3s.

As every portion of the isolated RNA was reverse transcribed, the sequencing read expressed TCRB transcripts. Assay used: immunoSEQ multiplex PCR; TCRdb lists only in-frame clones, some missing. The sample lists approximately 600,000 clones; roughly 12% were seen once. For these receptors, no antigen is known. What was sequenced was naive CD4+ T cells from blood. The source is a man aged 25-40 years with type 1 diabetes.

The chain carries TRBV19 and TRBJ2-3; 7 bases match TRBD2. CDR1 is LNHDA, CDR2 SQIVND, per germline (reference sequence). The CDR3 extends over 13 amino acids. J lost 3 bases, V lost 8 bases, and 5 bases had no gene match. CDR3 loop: CASSWGGTDTQYF. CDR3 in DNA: TGTGCCAGTTCCTGGGGGGGAACAGATACGCAGTATTTT.

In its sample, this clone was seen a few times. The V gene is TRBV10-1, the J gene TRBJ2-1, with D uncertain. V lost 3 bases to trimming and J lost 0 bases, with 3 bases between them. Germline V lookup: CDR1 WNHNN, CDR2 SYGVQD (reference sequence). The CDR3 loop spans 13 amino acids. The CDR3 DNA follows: TGCGCCAGCAGTGATGCCTCCTACAATGAGCAGTTCTTC. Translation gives CASSDASYNEQFF.

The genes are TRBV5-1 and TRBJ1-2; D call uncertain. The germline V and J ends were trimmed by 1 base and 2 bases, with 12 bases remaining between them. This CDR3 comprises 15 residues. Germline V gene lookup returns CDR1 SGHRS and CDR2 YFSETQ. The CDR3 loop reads CASSLMAEKNYGYTF. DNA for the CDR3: TGCGCCAGCAGCTTGATGGCAGAGAAGAACTATGGCTACACCTTC. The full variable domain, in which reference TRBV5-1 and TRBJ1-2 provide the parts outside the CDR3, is KAGVTQTPRYLIKTRGQQVTLSCSPISGHRSVSWYQQTPGQGLQFLFEYFSETQRNKGNFPGRFSGRQFSNSRSEMNVSTLELGDSALYLCASSLMAEKNYGYTFGSGTRLTVV.

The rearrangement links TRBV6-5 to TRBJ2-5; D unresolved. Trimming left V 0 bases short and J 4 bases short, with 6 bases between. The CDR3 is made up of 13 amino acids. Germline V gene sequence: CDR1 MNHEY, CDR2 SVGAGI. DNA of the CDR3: TGTGCCAGCAGTTACTCACCGGCAGAGACCCAGTACTTC. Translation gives CASSYSPAETQYF.

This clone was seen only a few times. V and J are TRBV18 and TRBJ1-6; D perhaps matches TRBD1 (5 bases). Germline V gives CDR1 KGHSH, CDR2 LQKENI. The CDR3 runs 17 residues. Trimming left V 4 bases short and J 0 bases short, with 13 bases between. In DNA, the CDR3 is TGTGCCAGCTCACTGACTTCAGGGAGCTCCTATAATTCACCCCTCCACTTT. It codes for CASSLTSGSSYNSPLHF.

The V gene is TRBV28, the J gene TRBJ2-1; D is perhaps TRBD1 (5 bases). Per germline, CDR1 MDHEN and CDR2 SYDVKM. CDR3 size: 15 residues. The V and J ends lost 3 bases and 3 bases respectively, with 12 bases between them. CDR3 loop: CASSFRQGLYNEQFF. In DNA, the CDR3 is TGTGCCAGCAGTTTTCGGCAGGGTCTCTACAATGAGCAGTTCTTC.

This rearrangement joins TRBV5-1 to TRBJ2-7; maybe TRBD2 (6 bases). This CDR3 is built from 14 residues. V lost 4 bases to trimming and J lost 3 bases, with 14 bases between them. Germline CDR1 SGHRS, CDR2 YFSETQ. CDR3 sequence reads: CASSGGGANYEQYF. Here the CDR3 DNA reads TGCGCCAGCAGCGGAGGAGGGGCGAACTACGAGCAGTACTTC.

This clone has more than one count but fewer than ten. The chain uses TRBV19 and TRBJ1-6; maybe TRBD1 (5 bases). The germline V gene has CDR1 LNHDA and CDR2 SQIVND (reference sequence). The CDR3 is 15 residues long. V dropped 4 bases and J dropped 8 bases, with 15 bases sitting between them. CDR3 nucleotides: TGTGCCAGTAGTACTAACCGGCAGGGAGATTCACCCCTCCACTTT. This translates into CASSTNRQGDSPLHF. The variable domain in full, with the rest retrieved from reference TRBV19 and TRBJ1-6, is DGGITQSPKYLFRKEGQNVTLSCEQNLNHDAMYWYRQDPGQGLRLIYYSQIVNDFQKGDIAEGYSVSREKKESFPLTVTSAQKNPTAFYLCASSTNRQGDSPLHFGNGTRLTVT.

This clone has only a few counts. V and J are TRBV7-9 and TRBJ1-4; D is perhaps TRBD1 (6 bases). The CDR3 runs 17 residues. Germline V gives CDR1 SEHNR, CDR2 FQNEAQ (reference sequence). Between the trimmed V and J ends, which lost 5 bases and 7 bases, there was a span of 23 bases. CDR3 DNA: TGTGCCAGCAGCCCGGCCGCAGGGGCCCGCGGCGGTGAAAAACTGTTTTTT. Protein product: CASSPAAGARGGEKLFF.

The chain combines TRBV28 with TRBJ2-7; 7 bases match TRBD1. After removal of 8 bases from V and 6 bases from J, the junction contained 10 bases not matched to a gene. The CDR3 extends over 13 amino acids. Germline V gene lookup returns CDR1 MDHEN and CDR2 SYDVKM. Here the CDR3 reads CASRLQGWSEQYF. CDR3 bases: TGTGCCAGCCGGCTACAGGGGTGGAGCGAGCAGTACTTC. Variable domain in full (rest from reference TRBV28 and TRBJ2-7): DVKVTQSSRYLVKRTGEKVFLECVQDMDHENMFWYRQDPGLGLRLIYFSYDVKMKEKGDIPEGYSVSREKKERFSLILESASTNQTSMYLCASRLQGWSEQYFGPGTRLTVT.

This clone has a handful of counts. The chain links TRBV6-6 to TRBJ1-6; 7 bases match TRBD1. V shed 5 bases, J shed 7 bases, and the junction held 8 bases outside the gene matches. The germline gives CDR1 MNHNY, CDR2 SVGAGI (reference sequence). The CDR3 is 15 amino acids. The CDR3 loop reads CASSPGQAKNSPLHF. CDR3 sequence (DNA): TGTGCCAGCAGTCCAGGACAGGCGAAAAATTCACCCCTCCACTTT.

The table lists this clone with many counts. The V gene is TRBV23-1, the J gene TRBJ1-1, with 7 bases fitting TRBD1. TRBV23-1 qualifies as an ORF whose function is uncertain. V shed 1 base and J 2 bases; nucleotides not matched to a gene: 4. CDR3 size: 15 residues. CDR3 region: CASSQYRDSNTEAFF. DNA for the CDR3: TGCGCCAGCAGTCAATACCGGGACAGCAACACTGAAGCTTTCTTT.

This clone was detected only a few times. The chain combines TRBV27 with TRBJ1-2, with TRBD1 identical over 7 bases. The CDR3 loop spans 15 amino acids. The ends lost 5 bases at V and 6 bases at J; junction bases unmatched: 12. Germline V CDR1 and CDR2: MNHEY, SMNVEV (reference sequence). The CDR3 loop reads CASSPSLQGIDGYTF. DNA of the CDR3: TGTGCCAGCAGTCCCTCCCTACAGGGGATAGATGGCTACACCTTC.

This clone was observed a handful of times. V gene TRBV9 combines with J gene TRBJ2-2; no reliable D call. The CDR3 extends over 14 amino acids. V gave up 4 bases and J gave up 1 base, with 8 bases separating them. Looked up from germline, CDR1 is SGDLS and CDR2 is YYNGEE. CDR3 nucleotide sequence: TGTGCCAGCAGCCCCCGACAGAACACCGGGGAGCTGTTTTTT. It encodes CASSPRQNTGELFF.

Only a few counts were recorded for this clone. The CDR3 here is CATSRGPGTSGRSYNEQFF. The CDR3, as DNA: TGTGCCACCAGCAGAGGCCCCGGGACTAGCGGCCGCTCCTACAATGAGCAGTTCTTC. This chain connects TRBV15 to TRBJ2-1; 11 positions match TRBD2. This CDR3 is 19 amino acids long. Germline lookup yields CDR1 LNHNV and CDR2 YYDKDF (reference sequence). Germline trimming cut 1 base from V and 0 bases from J; bases unmatched to any gene: 8.

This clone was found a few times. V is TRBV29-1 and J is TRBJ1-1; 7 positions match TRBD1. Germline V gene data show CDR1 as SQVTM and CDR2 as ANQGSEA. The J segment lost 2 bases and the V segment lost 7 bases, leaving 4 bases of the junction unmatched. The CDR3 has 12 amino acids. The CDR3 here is CSADRDNTEAFF. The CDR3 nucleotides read TGCAGCGCTGACAGGGATAACACTGAAGCTTTCTTT.

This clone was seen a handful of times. The CDR3 DNA follows: TGCAGTGCCGAGGGCGATGAGCAGTTCTTC. Translated: CSAEGDEQFF. V is TRBV20-1 and J is TRBJ2-1; weak D call: TRBD2 (5 bases). Germline CDR1 reads DFQATT; CDR2 reads SNEGSKA (reference sequence). This CDR3 comprises 10 residues. Trimming cost V 6 bases and J 8 bases, with 8 bases left between them.

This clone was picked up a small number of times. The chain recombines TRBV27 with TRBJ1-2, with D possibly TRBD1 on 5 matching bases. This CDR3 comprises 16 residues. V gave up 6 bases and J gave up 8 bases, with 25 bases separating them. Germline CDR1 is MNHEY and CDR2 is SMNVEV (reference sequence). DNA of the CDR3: TGTGCCAGCAGCTTTGGGGCTGGGCAGGGCCCTTGGGGCTACACCTTC. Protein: CASSFGAGQGPWGYTF.

CDR3 nucleotide sequence: TGTGCCAGCAAGGGGGCTCCAGATACGCAGTATTTT. Translating it yields CASKGAPDTQYF. The chain links TRBV7-9 to TRBJ2-3; 7 bases are shared with TRBD1. The CDR3 has 12 residues. Losses at the gene ends were 7 bases for V and 4 bases for J; bases not matched to a gene: 2. The V gene's germline CDR1 is SEHNR and CDR2 FQNEAQ (reference sequence).

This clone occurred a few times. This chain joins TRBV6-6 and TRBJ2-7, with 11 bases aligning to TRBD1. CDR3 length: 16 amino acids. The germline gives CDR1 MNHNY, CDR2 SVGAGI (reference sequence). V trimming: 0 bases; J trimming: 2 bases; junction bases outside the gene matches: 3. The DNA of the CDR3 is TGTGCCAGCAGTTACTCGGGACAGGGGGATCCCTACGAGCAGTACTTC. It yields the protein CASSYSGQGDPYEQYF.

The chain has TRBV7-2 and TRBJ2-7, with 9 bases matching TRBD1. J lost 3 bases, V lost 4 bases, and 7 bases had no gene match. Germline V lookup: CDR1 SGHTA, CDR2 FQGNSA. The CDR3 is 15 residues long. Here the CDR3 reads CASSSGTGNIYEQYF. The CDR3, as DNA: TGTGCCAGCAGCTCCGGGACAGGGAATATCTACGAGCAGTACTTC.

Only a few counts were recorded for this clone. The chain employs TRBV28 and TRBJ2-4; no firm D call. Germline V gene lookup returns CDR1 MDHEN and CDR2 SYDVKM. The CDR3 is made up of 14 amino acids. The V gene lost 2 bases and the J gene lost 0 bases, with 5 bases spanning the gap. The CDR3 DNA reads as TGTGCCAGCAGTTTAGTTCTAGCCAAAAACATTCAGTACTTC. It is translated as CASSLVLAKNIQYF.